What follows are 20 T cell receptor beta chains derived from one specimen sequenced in a study of graft-versus-host responses after intestinal transplantation. Data came from immunoSEQ multiplex PCR; TCRdb stores just in-frame clones and leaves some out. The table has roughly 99,000 clones, approximately 85% seen once; the top ten hold 1.4%. The specimen comprised PBMCs, sampled 255 days after intestinal transplant. The receptors derive from a human patient who received an intestinal transplant, so some T cells may come from the graft donor.

The chain combines TRBV6-5 with TRBJ2-5; D might be TRBD1 or TRBD2, each matching 5 bases. The CDR3 runs to 14 residues. From germline, CDR1 is MNHEY and CDR2 SVGAGI. V shed 5 bases and J shed 6 bases, with 16 bases lying between them. The CDR3 DNA follows: TGTGCCAGCAGTAAAGGGGACGGGCAGCAGACCCAGTACTTC. It is translated as CASSKGDGQQTQYF.

This clone has just one count. The CDR3 region has the DNA TGTGCCAGCAATCAGGGAAGCGGCTACACCTTC. Its protein product is CASNQGSGYTF. The chain recombines TRBV28 with TRBJ1-2; D is perhaps TRBD1 (5 bases). The CDR3 loop spans 11 amino acids. Trimming pared 7 bases from V and 8 bases from J, leaving 11 bases between. The V gene's germline CDR1 is MDHEN and CDR2 SYDVKM.

The J gene is TRBJ2-7, the V gene TRBV4-1, with TRBD1 identical over 10 bases. Trimming took 3 bases from V and 0 from J; bases not matched to a gene: 2. CDR1 and CDR2 (germline): MGHRA, YSYEKL. The CDR3 is 15 amino acids. CDR3 nucleotides: TGCGCCAGCAGCCACTGGACAGGGGGCTCCTACGAGCAGTACTTC. Translated, it gives CASSHWTGGSYEQYF.

This clone was recorded a few times. This rearrangement joins TRBV28 to TRBJ2-6, with D hard to call. The CDR3 is 13 residues long. The V end lost 7 bases, the J end lost 2 bases, and 6 bases lay between the germline ends. Germline V gene data show CDR1 as MDHEN and CDR2 as SYDVKM. The CDR3 sequence is CASKVPGANVLTF. The CDR3 region has the DNA TGTGCCAGCAAGGTCCCTGGGGCCAACGTCCTGACTTTC.

The chain is built from TRBV28 and TRBJ1-5; TRBD1 agrees at 9 bases. V shed 6 bases, J shed 0 bases, and the junction held 3 bases outside the gene matches. Germline-derived CDR1 and CDR2 are MDHEN and SYDVKM. The CDR3 totals 15 residues. The CDR3 loop reads CASRTGGHSNQPQHF. In DNA, the CDR3 is TGTGCCAGCAGGACAGGGGGACATAGCAATCAGCCCCAGCATTTT.

The V gene is TRBV4-1, the J gene TRBJ2-7, with 8 bases aligning to TRBD2. The trim removed 1 base at V and 3 bases at J, leaving 5 bases unmatched. The CDR3 has 15 residues. Germline V CDR1 and CDR2: MGHRA, YSYEKL. The CDR3 region is CASSQGGGLGYEQYF. In DNA form, the CDR3 reads TGCGCCAGCAGCCAAGGGGGGGGACTAGGCTACGAGCAGTACTTC.

This rearrangement joins TRBV7-2 to TRBJ1-1; TRBD1 matches 7 bases. The CDR3 has 17 amino acids. Germline values: CDR1 SGHTA, CDR2 FQGNSA. The V and J ends lost 2 bases and 7 bases, in that order; junction bases with no gene match: 16. The CDR3 coding sequence is TGTGCCAGCAGCTTAAGGAGAAAGACAGGGAGAGGGTATGAAGCTTTCTTT. Encoded protein: CASSLRRKTGRGYEAFF.

Only one count was recorded for this clone. The rearrangement uses TRBV19 and TRBJ2-3; either TRBD1 or TRBD2 may fit D (5 bases each). Germline values: CDR1 LNHDA, CDR2 SQIVND (reference sequence). V dropped 3 bases and J dropped 0 bases, with 10 bases sitting between them. The CDR3 has 15 residues. The CDR3 protein is CASSMRGASTDTQYF. Written as DNA, the CDR3 is TGTGCCAGTAGTATGCGAGGGGCTAGCACAGATACGCAGTATTTT.

V and J are TRBV12-5 and TRBJ2-2; TRBD1 is a possible D gene (5 bases). The CDR3 has 16 amino acids. Trimming shortened V by 0 bases and J by 1 base, and 9 bases separated the two germline ends. Germline-derived CDR1 and CDR2 are LGHNT and FRNRAP. CDR3 region: CASGLVETGNTGELFF. The DNA for the CDR3 is TGTGCTAGTGGTTTGGTAGAAACAGGGAACACCGGGGAGCTGTTTTTT. The full variable domain, with the rest looked up from reference TRBV12-5 and TRBJ2-2, is DARVTQTPRHKVTEMGQEVTMRCQPILGHNTVFWYRQTMMQGLELLAYFRNRAPLDDSGMPKDRFSAEMPDATLATLKIQPSEPRDSAVYFCASGLVETGNTGELFFGEGSRLTVL.

The rearrangement links TRBV30 to TRBJ2-7, with D possibly matching TRBD2 (7 bases). Germline V gene sequence: CDR1 GTSNPN, CDR2 SVGIG (reference sequence). V lost 0 bases, J lost 5 bases, and 8 bases lay in between. The CDR3 sequence is 12 residues long. The CDR3 sequence: CAWSVGGDEQYF. CDR3 bases: TGTGCCTGGAGTGTAGGGGGGGACGAGCAGTACTTC. The full variable domain, with the rest looked up from reference TRBV30 and TRBJ2-7, is SQTIHQWPATLVQPVGSPLSLECTVEGTSNPNLYWYRQAAGRGLQLLFYSVGIGQISSEVPQNLSASRPQDRQFILSSKKLLLSDSGFYLCAWSVGGDEQYFGPGTRLTVT.

This chain joins TRBV28 and TRBJ1-1; TRBD1 matches at 7 bases. J gave up 0 bases and V 7 bases, and 8 bases lay outside the gene matches. CDR1 is MDHEN and CDR2 is SYDVKM in the germline V gene. The CDR3 is 15 amino acids. CDR3 residues: CASKVTGVLNTEAFF. Here the CDR3 DNA reads TGTGCCAGCAAAGTTACAGGGGTCCTGAACACTGAAGCTTTCTTT. Together with reference TRBV28 and TRBJ1-1, the CDR3 gives the full variable domain: DVKVTQSSRYLVKRTGEKVFLECVQDMDHENMFWYRQDPGLGLRLIYFSYDVKMKEKGDIPEGYSVSREKKERFSLILESASTNQTSMYLCASKVTGVLNTEAFFGQGTRLTVV.

CDR3 protein: CASSGQPGQSSYEQYF. The CDR3 DNA follows: TGCGCCAGCAGCGGCCAACCGGGACAGAGCTCCTACGAGCAGTACTTC. The chain links TRBV5-1 to TRBJ2-7; TRBD1 agrees at 7 bases. The CDR3 is 16 residues long. Germline V gives CDR1 SGHRS, CDR2 YFSETQ. The ends lost 4 bases at V and 0 bases at J; junction bases unmatched: 10. The whole variable domain, filled in from reference TRBV5-1 and TRBJ2-7, reads KAGVTQTPRYLIKTRGQQVTLSCSPISGHRSVSWYQQTPGQGLQFLFEYFSETQRNKGNFPGRFSGRQFSNSRSEMNVSTLELGDSALYLCASSGQPGQSSYEQYFGPGTRLTVT.

This clone occurred a few times. The chain has TRBV6-5 and TRBJ2-7, with D uncertain. The CDR3 is 12 residues long. The germline CDR1 and CDR2 sequences are MNHEY and SVGAGI. V was clipped by 5 bases and J by 4 bases, with 9 bases between them. CDR3 region: CASSVRPYEQYF. CDR3 bases: TGTGCCAGCAGTGTAAGGCCTTACGAGCAGTACTTC.

The V call is TRBV6-1, the J call TRBJ1-2; D not certain. The V end lost 5 bases, the J end lost 4 bases, and 14 bases lay between the germline ends. The CDR3 length is 14 residues. Germline values: CDR1 MNHNS, CDR2 SASEGT. The CDR3 region has the DNA TGTGCCAGCAGTCAACACGACACAAGCTATGGCTACACCTTC. It is translated as CASSQHDTSYGYTF.

The J gene is TRBJ2-1, the V gene TRBV5-1, with 8 nucleotides matching TRBD2. The CDR3 covers 15 residues. Germline CDR1 is SGHRS and CDR2 is YFSETQ. The ends lost 1 base at V and 5 bases at J; junction bases unmatched: 5. CDR3 DNA sequence: TGCGCCAGCAGCTTGCCCGGGGGGGCCAACAATGAGCAGTTCTTC. Its protein is CASSLPGGANNEQFF.

The chain is built from TRBV11-2 and TRBJ1-4; D might be TRBD1 (6 bases). The CDR3 consists of 14 residues. V was shortened by 7 bases and J by 4 bases, with 13 bases between the two germline ends. Germline loops: CDR1 SGHAT, CDR2 FQNNGV. CDR3 DNA sequence: TGTGCCAGCACCCTCGGACAGTTTAATGAAAAACTGTTTTTT. Translating gives CASTLGQFNEKLFF.

The chain recombines TRBV19 with TRBJ2-3, with D maybe TRBD2 (5 bases). The germline CDR1 and CDR2 sequences are LNHDA and SQIVND (reference sequence). This CDR3 has 17 amino acids. The germline V and J ends were trimmed by 5 bases and 2 bases, with 20 bases remaining between them. CDR3 region: CASSPRGGAYSTDTQYF. The CDR3 bases are TGTGCCAGTAGTCCTCGGGGTGGAGCGTACTCCACAGATACGCAGTATTTT. The full variable domain, with the rest looked up from reference TRBV19 and TRBJ2-3, is DGGITQSPKYLFRKEGQNVTLSCEQNLNHDAMYWYRQDPGQGLRLIYYSQIVNDFQKGDIAEGYSVSREKKESFPLTVTSAQKNPTAFYLCASSPRGGAYSTDTQYFGPGTRLTVL.

This CDR3 is CASTRQGAFTGELFF. The CDR3, as DNA: TGTGCCAGCACCCGACAGGGGGCATTCACCGGGGAGCTGTTTTTT. The chain combines TRBV6-5 with TRBJ2-2, with 10 bases lining up with TRBD1. CDR3 length: 15 residues. V dropped 7 bases and J dropped 4; count of bases not matched to a gene: 6. Germline loops: CDR1 MNHEY, CDR2 SVGAGI.

This rearrangement joins TRBV6-1 to TRBJ2-7, with 9 bases identical to TRBD2. Germline V gene sequence: CDR1 MNHNS, CDR2 SASEGT. There are 15 residues in the CDR3. The trim removed 5 bases at V and 9 bases at J, leaving 14 bases unmatched. CDR3 amino acids: CASSPETSGPLGQYF. In nucleotides, the CDR3 is TGTGCCAGCAGTCCTGAGACTAGCGGTCCTCTCGGGCAGTACTTC.

Notes on this clone: The sample holds other DNA sequences that translate to the same CDR3. In DNA form, the CDR3 reads TGTGCCAGCAGCGTTACCCGGCTTAATTCACCCCTCCACTTT. This gives the protein CASSVTRLNSPLHF. The V call is TRBV9, the J call TRBJ1-6; no reliable D call. The germline V gene encodes CDR1 SGDLS and CDR2 YYNGEE. The ends were cut back, 2 bases at V and 6 bases at J, with 9 bases in the middle. CDR3 length equals 14 residues.